This entry concerns a single TCR beta chain. This clonotype was observed at least ten times. Its binding antigen is unknown. Base qualities were left out, and no much larger clone turns up one base away. Amplification of TCR beta CDR3 regions was carried out from RNA transcripts. The first round of RT-PCR for the TCR CDR3 was performed with the HTBI primer set and the Qiagen OneStep RT-PCR kit. Libraries were constructed in a second round of multiplex PCR, after which size selection and purification were performed. The libraries were sequenced on an Illumina HiSeq2000 using paired-end 100 bp reads. From the authors' description of their analysis: SOAPnuke was used to process the raw data, removing reads that contained adapters or uncalled bases, had a mean Phred below 15, or lacked an exact match to the constant primer or identifier. COPE v1.2.5 was used to merge high-quality paired reads, and clonotypes were defined as unique nucleotide sequences. MiTCR v1.1 was used to align clonotypes to the IMGT TRBV, TRBD and TRBJ reference segments. The analysis was restricted to V-J combinations with a frequency above 0.0001, which together covered roughly 99% of the repertoires. A TCS score was defined as the ratio of F50 (clonal expansion) to E x V (chaos), with BLOSUM62-based TCRdist applied between CDR3 peptides within each V-J. Welch's t-statistics and random forest reduced 500 to 650 V-J features to fewer than 15, which were used in a naive Bayes classifier (R e1071). Through fastp at Q25 and MiXCR, TCRdb rebuilt clones from the public reads, retaining in-frame beta chains. Rows are unified per CDR3 protein, each entry keeping the most common DNA and genes. None of the V and J calls come from the authors' own analysis; TCRdb made them. For this sample the table gives 300,000 to 400,000 distinct CDR3 sequences, of which about 13% were detected only once. Together, the top ten hold 9.2% of the sample.

A patient counted as having stable Graves' hyperthyroidism if no progression to ophthalmopathy occurred over 18 months of follow-up. Hyperthyroidism patients were aged 18 to 65 years and newly diagnosed, with disease duration of less than 2 months. Exclusion was applied to patients with uncontrolled infections, other autoimmune diseases, pregnancy or lactation. Diagnoses relied on clinical symptoms, serum thyroxine and TRAb, thyroid ultrasound and orbital computed tomography. PBMCs were isolated from about 10 ml of fresh peripheral blood by Ficoll-Paque density gradient centrifugation. Total RNA was extracted with Trizol reagent, and quality was checked on an Agilent 2100 Bioanalyzer. This entry belongs to a study of T cells in Graves' hyperthyroidism and ophthalmopathy (dated by TCRdb to about 2019). About the study as a whole: Peripheral blood was sampled at the time of initial diagnosis, prior to any treatment. TCR V-J signatures able to tell the groups apart were searched for in a discovery cohort of some 100 patients, of whom roughly 42 had Graves' ophthalmopathy and about 60 had stable Graves' hyperthyroidism. Prospective prediction of ophthalmopathy was tested in an independent validation cohort of 18 to 20 hyperthyroidism patients and 15 to 17 patients who later progressed to ophthalmopathy. For training and testing, the 100 or so patients in the discovery cohort were randomly divided in a 7:3 ratio. In addition, the study compared T-cell repertoires in thyroid tissue and in blood from six Graves' hyperthyroidism patients. Once sampling was done, hyperthyroidism patients were given methimazole at a starting dose of 30 mg daily, whereas ophthalmopathy patients were given high-dose intravenous methylprednisolone. The paper describes TCR Vbeta CDR3 sequencing of around 130 peripheral blood samples, made up of 43 ophthalmopathy patients, 70 to 80 hyperthyroidism patients and around 17 progressor patients.

The germline V gene encodes CDR1 SGHRS and CDR2 YFSETQ. Trimming at the junction amounts to 4 bases on V and 1 base on J, and the germline ends lie 14 bases apart. Measured from the cysteine to the phenylalanine, the CDR3 is 15 residues long. Only CDR3 DNA is held: 45 bases, read in frame from base 1. The paper as a whole reports these results and caveats: In validation, the model predicted progression to ophthalmopathy a median of approximately 6.3 months before onset, with over 60% sensitivity and 72.22% specificity. Sample size was not statistically predetermined, and investigators were not blinded to group allocation. Most expanded thyroid clonotypes (frequency above 0.001) were also detected in blood, suggesting blood repertoires may reflect thyroid immune responses. In cross-validation, a model built on a 13 V-J signature told ophthalmopathy apart from stable hyperthyroidism with 87.88% sensitivity and approximately 81% specificity, and in testing the same model reached 80%/75%.

The chain is assembled from TRBV5-1 and TRBJ1-1; TRBD1 is possibly the D segment (6 matching bases). The sequencing sample was made of blood. The TCR sequence derives from a woman younger than 35 with Graves' hyperthyroidism. The CDR3 amino acid sequence is: CASSPDGQRNTEAFF. The bases are TGCGCCAGCAGCCCGGACGGACAGAGGAACACTGAAGCTTTCTTT.